This T cell receptor (beta chain) comes out of a study of T cells in Graves' hyperthyroidism and ophthalmopathy. Study overall: Sampling of peripheral blood happened at initial diagnosis, prior to any treatment.

This clonotype was seen a single time. RNA transcripts provided the source from which TCR beta CDR3 regions were amplified. HTBI primers drove first-round RT-PCR of the TCR CDR3. MiXCR was run by TCRdb on the multiplex PCR reads, yielding one entry per CDR3 protein. This table has around 400,000 distinct CDR3 sequences, roughly 25% appearing once. Exclusion followed for patients with uncontrolled infection, other autoimmune disease, pregnancy or lactation. Used for diagnoses were clinical symptoms, serum thyroxine and TRAb, thyroid ultrasound and orbital computed tomography. The CDR3 extends over 15 amino acids. Germline CDR1 reads DFQATT; CDR2 reads SNEGSKA (reference sequence). With V trimmed by 0 bases and J by 6 bases, 8 bases remained unmatched.

This rearrangement joins TRBV20-1 to TRBJ2-1, with 7 nucleotides matching TRBD2. The sequence derives from a man in his forties or fifties with Graves' hyperthyroidism. The sequenced sample consisted of blood. CDR3 sequence reads: CSARDTGRMGNEQFF. The CDR3 DNA reads as TGCAGTGCTAGAGACACCGGGAGGATGGGCAATGAGCAGTTCTTC.